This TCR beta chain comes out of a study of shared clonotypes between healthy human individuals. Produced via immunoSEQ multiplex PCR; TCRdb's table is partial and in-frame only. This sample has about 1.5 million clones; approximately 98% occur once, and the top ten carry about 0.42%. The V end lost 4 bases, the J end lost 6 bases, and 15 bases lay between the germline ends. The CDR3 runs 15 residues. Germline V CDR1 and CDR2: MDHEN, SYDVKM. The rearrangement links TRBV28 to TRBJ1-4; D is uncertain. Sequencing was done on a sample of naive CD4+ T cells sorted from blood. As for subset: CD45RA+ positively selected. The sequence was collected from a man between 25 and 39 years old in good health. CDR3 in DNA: TGTGCCAGCAGTTCGCCCGGGAGTTTTCATGAAAAACTGTTTTTT. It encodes CASSSPGSFHEKLFF.